These T cell receptor beta chains were read from a single sample in a study of T cell changes during pregnancy in multiple sclerosis. Libraries were prepared by immunoSEQ multiplex PCR; TCRdb keeps only in-frame clonotypes and omits some of them. Among approximately 100,000 clones listed, about nine tenths were seen once. The sequences come from peripheral blood, collected in the second trimester of pregnancy. The receptors stem from a female donor with multiple sclerosis, enrolled in a pregnancy study. Both conserved end residues are part of each CDR3. A D gene is named only where the DNA matches it firmly. Size values are once, few and many counts, or a class for expanded clones, and some rows have none.

clone_size	v_call	j_call	d_call	cdr3_nt	cdr3_aa
once	TRBV7-8	TRBJ1-4	TRBD1	TGTGCCAGCAGCATGACACAGGGGTCGGGGAAACTGTTTTTT	CASSMTQGSGKLFF
once	TRBV2	TRBJ2-7	NA	TGTGCCAGCAGTGAAGTGCTGTTCCGTGAGTCGCAAGACGAGCAGTACTTC	CASSEVLFRESQDEQYF
NA	TRBV7-6	TRBJ1-3	TRBD1	TGTGCCAGCAGCTTAGTGACAGGGGCGTCCTCTGGAAACACCATATATTTT	CASSLVTGASSGNTIYF
once	TRBV5-1	TRBJ1-2	TRBD1	TGCGCCAGCAGAGCGGGACAGGGTTTTGGCTACACCTTC	CASRAGQGFGYTF
NA	TRBV14	TRBJ2-1	NA	TGTGCCACTGGGGCAGGGGCCTACAATGAGCAGTTCTTC	CATGAGAYNEQFF
NA	TRBV2	TRBJ1-1	NA	TGTGCCAGCCCGACAGGACATGAAGCTTTCTTT	CASPTGHEAFF
NA	TRBV5-6	TRBJ2-7	NA	TGTGCCAGCAGCTTGGGTGGACAGAGCTCCTACGAGCAGTACTTC	CASSLGGQSSYEQYF
NA	TRBV29-1	TRBJ1-3	TRBD1	TGCAGCGTTGGGGGTGGGACAGGGGACTTTAGCACCATATATTTT	CSVGGGTGDFSTIYF
NA	TRBV19	TRBJ2-7	TRBD1	TGTGCCAGTAGTCTCACCGGGACAGGGTTTACCGAGCAGTACTTC	CASSLTGTGFTEQYF
NA	TRBV5-1	TRBJ2-2	NA	TGCGCCAGCAGCTTGATTCTAGACGGGGAGCTGTTTTTT	CASSLILDGELFF
NA	TRBV2	TRBJ2-2	TRBD1	TGTGCCAGCAGTGGACAGGGCCCCAACACCGGGGAGCTGTTTTTT	CASSGQGPNTGELFF
few	TRBV9	TRBJ2-3	NA	TGTGCCAGCAGCGTAGGACCAGAAGCGACAGATACGCAGTATTTT	CASSVGPEATDTQYF
NA	TRBV7-2	TRBJ1-2	TRBD1	TGTGCCAGCAGTATGGACAGGGTCTATGGCTACACCTTC	CASSMDRVYGYTF
NA	TRBV19	TRBJ2-7	TRBD1	TGTGCCAGTAGTATGACAGGGCCCTACTCCTACGAGCAGTACTTC	CASSMTGPYSYEQYF
NA	TRBV28	TRBJ1-1	NA	TGTGCGACAGGACTGAACACTGAAGCTTTCTTT	CATGLNTEAFF
NA	TRBV19	TRBJ2-5	NA	TGTGCCAGTAGTATTTCCCGGGATGGGTGGGAGACCCAGTACTTC	CASSISRDGWETQYF
NA	TRBV25-1	TRBJ1-5	NA	TGTGCCAGCAGCCAGGGACTCTCGGGTCAGCCCCAGCATTTT	CASSQGLSGQPQHF
NA	TRBV2	TRBJ1-2	TRBD1	TGTGCCAGCAGTGACCCCGGGACAGGGCCTGGCGGCACCTTC	CASSDPGTGPGGTF
NA	TRBV18	TRBJ1-5	TRBD1	TGTGCCAGCTCACCGACAGGGGGGGATCAGCCCCAGCATTTT	CASSPTGGDQPQHF
NA	TRBV2	TRBJ1-2	TRBD1	TGTGCCAGCACTAGGGACAGGGCTTTATATGGCTACACCTTC	CASTRDRALYGYTF
once	TRBV4-1	TRBJ2-1	TRBD2	TGCGCCAGCAGCCGACTAGCGGGAGGGCCATTCTCCAACAATGAGCAGTTCTTC	CASSRLAGGPFSNNEQFF
few	TRBV29-1	TRBJ1-2	TRBD1	TGCAGCGCTAGAGCAACTGACAGGGACACCTTC	CSARATDRDTF
NA	TRBV5-6	TRBJ1-4	NA	TGTGCCAGCAGCTTGTCAGGGGTGGGTGAAAAACTGTTTTTT	CASSLSGVGEKLFF
NA	TRBV19	TRBJ2-2	NA	TGTGCCAGTAGTGAGGGACTCTACACCGGGGAGCTGTTTTTT	CASSEGLYTGELFF
NA	TRBV28	TRBJ1-2	NA	TGTGCCAGCAGTGTTACAAGACTCTATGGCTACACCTTC	CASSVTRLYGYTF